This TCR beta chain was obtained from a study of blood T cell repertoires in COVID-19. Study overall: Researchers got acute and convalescent COVID-19 samples from the United States, Italy and Spain. The cDNA or gDNA used as material had been derived from T cells, B-cell-depleted T cells, or PBMCs.

J gave up 5 bases and V 6 bases, and 11 bases lay outside the gene matches. The CDR3 runs 16 residues. Per germline, CDR1 MGHRA and CDR2 YSYEKL. During active infection, Seattle patients enrolled and were then monitored through disease. This clone was seen many times. Original processing methods: By means of reference gene primer amplification, nucleated cell counts were estimated. Data came from immunoSEQ multiplex PCR; TCRdb stores just in-frame clones and leaves some out. Clone size and V and J calls were adopted from that table, with D and trimming inferred from the DNA. Of about 180,000 clones in the sample, about 81% were seen once.

The TCR sequence derives from a woman older than 75 with COVID-19, enrolled during active disease. The V call is TRBV4-1, the J call TRBJ2-1; 9 positions match TRBD2. The sample was peripheral blood. Here the CDR3 reads CASSPEEREDHNEQFF. The CDR3 DNA sequence: TGCGCCAGCAGTCCCGAGGAGCGGGAGGACCACAATGAGCAGTTCTTC.